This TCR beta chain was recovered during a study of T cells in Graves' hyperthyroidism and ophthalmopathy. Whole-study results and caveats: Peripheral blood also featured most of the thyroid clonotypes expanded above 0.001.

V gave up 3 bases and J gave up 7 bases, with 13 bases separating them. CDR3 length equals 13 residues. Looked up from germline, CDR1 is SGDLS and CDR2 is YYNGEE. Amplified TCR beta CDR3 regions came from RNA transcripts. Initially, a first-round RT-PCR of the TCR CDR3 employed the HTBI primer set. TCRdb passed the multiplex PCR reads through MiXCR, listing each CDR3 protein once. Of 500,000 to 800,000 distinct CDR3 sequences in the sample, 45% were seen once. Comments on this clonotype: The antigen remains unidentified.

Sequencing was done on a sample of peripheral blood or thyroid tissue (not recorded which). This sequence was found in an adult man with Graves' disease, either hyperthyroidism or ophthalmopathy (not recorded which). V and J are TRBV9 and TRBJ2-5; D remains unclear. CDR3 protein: CASSEGWDGTQYF. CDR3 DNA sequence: TGTGCCAGCAGCGAGGGCTGGGATGGGACCCAGTACTTC.